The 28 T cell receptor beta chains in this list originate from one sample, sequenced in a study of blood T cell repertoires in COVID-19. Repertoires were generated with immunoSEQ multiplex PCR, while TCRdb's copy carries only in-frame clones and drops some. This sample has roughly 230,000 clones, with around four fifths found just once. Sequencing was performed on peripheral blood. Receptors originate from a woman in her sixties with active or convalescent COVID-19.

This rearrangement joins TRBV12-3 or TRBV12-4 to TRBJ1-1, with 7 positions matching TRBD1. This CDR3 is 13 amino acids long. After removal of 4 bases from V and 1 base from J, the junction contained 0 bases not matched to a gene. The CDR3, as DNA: TGTGCCAGCAGTTGGGACAGGAACACTGAAGCTTTCTTT. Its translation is CASSWDRNTEAFF.

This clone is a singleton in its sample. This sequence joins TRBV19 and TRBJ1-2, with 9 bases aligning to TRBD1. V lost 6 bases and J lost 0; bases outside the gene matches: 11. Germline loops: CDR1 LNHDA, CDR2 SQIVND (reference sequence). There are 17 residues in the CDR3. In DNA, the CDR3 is TGTGCCAGTAGCCTTCCCGGGACAGGGTGGACTAACTATGGCTACACCTTC. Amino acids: CASSLPGTGWTNYGYTF.

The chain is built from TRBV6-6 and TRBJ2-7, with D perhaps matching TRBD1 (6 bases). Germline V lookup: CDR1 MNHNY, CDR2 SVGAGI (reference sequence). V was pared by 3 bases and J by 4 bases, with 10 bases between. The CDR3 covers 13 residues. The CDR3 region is CASSYLQGYEQYV. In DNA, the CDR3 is TGTGCCAGCAGTTATTTACAGGGATACGAGCAGTACGTC.

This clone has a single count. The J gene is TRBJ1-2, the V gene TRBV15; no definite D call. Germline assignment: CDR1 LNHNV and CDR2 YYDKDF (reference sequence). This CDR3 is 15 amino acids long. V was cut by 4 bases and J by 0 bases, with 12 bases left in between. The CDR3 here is CATSKAIGANYGYTF. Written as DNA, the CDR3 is TGTGCCACCAGCAAGGCGATCGGGGCTAACTATGGCTACACCTTC. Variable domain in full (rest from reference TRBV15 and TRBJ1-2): DAMVIQNPRYQVTQFGKPVTLSCSQTLNHNVMYWYQQKSSQAPKLLFHYYDKDFNNEADTPDNFQSRRPNTSFCFLDIRSPGLGDTAMYLCATSKAIGANYGYTFGSGTRLTVV.

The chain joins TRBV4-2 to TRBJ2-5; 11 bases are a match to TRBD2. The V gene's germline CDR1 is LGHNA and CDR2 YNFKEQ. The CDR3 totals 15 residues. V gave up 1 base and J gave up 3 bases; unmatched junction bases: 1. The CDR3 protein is CASSQGGLAEETQYF. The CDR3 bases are TGTGCCAGCAGCCAAGGGGGACTAGCGGAAGAGACCCAGTACTTC.

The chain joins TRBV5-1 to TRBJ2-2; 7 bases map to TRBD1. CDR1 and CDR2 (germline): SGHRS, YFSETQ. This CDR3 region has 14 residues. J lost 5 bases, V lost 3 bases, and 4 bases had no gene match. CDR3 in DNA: TGCGCCAGCAGCTCGGGACAGATGACCGGGGAGCTGTTTTTT. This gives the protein CASSSGQMTGELFF.

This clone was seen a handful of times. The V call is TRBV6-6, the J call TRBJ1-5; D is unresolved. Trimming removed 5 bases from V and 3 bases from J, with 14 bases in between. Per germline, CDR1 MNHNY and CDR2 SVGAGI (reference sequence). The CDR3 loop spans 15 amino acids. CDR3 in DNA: TGTGCCAGCAGTCGAACGACACCCACCAATCAGCCCCAGCATTTT. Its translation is CASSRTTPTNQPQHF.

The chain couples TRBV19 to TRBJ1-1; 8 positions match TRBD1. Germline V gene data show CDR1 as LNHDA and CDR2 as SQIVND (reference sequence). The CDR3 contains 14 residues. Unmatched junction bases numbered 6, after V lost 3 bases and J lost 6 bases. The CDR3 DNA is TGTGCCAGTAGTATTGGAACAGGGGGGCCTGAAGCTTTCTTT. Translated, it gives CASSIGTGGPEAFF.

CDR3 in amino acids: CASLVPQGNYGYTF. The DNA for the CDR3 is TGTGCCAGCCTAGTCCCCCAGGGCAACTATGGCTACACCTTC. V usage is TRBV9 and J usage is TRBJ1-2; a weak D match, TRBD1 (5 bases). Germline V gene lookup returns CDR1 SGDLS and CDR2 YYNGEE. The CDR3 loop spans 14 amino acids. Trimming took 7 bases from V and 2 from J, leaving 15 bases between them.

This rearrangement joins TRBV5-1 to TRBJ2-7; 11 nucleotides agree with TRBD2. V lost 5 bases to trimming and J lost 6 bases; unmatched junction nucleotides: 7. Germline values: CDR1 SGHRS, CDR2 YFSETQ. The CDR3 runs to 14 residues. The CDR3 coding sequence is TGCGCCAGCAGTTTCGTAGCGGGAGGGGGCGAGCAGTACTTC. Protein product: CASSFVAGGGEQYF.

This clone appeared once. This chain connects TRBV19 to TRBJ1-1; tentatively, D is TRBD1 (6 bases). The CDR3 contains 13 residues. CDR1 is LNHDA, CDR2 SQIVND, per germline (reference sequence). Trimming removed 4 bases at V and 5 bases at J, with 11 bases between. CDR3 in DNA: TGTGCCAGTAGTACTTTACAGGGAACTGAAGCTTTCTTT. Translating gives CASSTLQGTEAFF.

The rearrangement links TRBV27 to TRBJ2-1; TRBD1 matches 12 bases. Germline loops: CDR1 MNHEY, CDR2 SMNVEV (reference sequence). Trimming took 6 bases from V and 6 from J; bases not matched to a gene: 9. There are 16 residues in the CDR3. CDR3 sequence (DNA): TGTGCCAGCAGACAATGGGGACAGGGGGCCAGCAATGAGCAGTTCTTC. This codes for CASRQWGQGASNEQFF.

The CDR3 spells CASSLEPVGHLNEQFF. In nucleotides, the CDR3 is TGTGCCAGCAGCTTAGAACCTGTCGGACACCTAAATGAGCAGTTCTTC. This chain connects TRBV7-9 to TRBJ2-1, with D perhaps matching TRBD1 (5 bases). The germline V and J ends were trimmed by 1 base and 7 bases, with 17 bases remaining between them. The CDR3 runs 16 residues. Looked up from germline, CDR1 is SEHNR and CDR2 is FQNEAQ (reference sequence).

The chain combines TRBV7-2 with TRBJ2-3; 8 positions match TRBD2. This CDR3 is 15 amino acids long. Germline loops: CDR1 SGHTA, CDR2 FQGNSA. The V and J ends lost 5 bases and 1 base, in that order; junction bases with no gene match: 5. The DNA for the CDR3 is TGTGCCAGCAGCGCCGGGACTAGTCGCACAGATACGCAGTATTTT. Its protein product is CASSAGTSRTDTQYF.

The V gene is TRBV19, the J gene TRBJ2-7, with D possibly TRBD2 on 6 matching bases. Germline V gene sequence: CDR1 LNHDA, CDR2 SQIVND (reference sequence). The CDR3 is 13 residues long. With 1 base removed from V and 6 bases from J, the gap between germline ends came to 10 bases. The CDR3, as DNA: TGTGCCAGTAGTATAGCCGCGCGGGGCGAGCAGTACTTC. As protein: CASSIAARGEQYF.

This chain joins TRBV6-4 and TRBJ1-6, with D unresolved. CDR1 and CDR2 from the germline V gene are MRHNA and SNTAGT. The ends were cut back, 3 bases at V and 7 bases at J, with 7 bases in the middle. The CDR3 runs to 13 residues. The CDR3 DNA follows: TGTGCCAGCAGTGAGGCCCGAAATTCACCCCTCCACTTT. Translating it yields CASSEARNSPLHF.

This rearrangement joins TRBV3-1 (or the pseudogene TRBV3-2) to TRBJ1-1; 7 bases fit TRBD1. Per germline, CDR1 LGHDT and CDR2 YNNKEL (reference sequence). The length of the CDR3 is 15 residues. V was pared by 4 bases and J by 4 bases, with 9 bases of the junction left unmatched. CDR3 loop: CASSPQTGMGTEAFF. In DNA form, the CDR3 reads TGTGCCAGCAGCCCCCAGACAGGGATGGGCACTGAAGCTTTCTTT.

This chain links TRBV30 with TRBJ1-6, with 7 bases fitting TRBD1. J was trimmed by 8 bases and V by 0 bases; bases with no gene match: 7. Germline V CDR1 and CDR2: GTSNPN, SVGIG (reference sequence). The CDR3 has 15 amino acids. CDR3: CAWSVASTGHSPLHF. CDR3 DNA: TGTGCCTGGAGTGTAGCCTCGACAGGGCATTCACCCCTCCACTTT.

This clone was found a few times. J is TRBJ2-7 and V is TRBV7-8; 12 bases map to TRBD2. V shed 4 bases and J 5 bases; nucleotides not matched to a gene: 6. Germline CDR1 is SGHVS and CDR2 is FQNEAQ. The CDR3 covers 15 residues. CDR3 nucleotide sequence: TGTGCCAGCAGCTCCCGACGACTAGCGGGAGACGAGCAGTACTTC. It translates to CASSSRRLAGDEQYF.

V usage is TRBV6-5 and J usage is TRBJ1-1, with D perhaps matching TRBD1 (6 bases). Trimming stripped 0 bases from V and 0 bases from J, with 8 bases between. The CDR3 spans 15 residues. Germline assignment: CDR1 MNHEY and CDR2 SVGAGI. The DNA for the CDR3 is TGTGCCAGCAGTTACTCGGGACAATTGAACACTGAAGCTTTCTTT. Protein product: CASSYSGQLNTEAFF.

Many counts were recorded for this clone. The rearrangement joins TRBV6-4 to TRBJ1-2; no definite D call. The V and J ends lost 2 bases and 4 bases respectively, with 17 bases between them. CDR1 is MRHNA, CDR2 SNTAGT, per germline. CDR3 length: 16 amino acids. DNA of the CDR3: TGTGCCAGCAGTGACACCCCGCAGGCAATACCCTATGGCTACACCTTC. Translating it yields CASSDTPQAIPYGYTF.

The CDR3 protein is CASSPGGGLPGARDYGYTF. The CDR3 DNA reads as TGTGCCAGCTCACCAGGGGGAGGCCTCCCCGGGGCCAGGGACTATGGCTACACCTTC. J is TRBJ1-2 and V is TRBV18; D is possibly TRBD1 (5 bases). Trimming removed 2 bases at V and 3 bases at J, with 25 bases between. The germline CDR1 and CDR2 sequences are KGHSH and LQKENI. The CDR3 loop spans 19 amino acids.

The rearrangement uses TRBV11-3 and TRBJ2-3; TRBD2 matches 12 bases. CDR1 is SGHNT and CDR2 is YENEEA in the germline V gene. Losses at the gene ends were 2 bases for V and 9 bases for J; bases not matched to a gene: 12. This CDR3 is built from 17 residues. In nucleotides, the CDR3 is TGTGCCAGCAGCTTATCCCCGGCTAGCGGGAGGGCCGGCACGCAGTATTTT. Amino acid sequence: CASSLSPASGRAGTQYF.

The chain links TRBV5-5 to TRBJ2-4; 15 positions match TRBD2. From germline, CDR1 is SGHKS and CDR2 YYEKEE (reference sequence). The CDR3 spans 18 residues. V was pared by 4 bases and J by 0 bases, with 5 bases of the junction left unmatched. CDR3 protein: CASSLGLAGGQAKNIQYF. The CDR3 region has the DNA TGTGCCAGCAGCCTAGGACTAGCGGGGGGGCAAGCCAAAAACATTCAGTACTTC.

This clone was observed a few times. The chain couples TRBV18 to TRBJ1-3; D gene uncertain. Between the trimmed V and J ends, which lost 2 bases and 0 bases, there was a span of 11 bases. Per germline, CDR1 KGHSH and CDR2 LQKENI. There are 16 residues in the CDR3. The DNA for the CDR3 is TGTGCCAGCTCACCATCCCCCCCACTCTCTGGAAACACCATATATTTT. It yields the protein CASSPSPPLSGNTIYF.

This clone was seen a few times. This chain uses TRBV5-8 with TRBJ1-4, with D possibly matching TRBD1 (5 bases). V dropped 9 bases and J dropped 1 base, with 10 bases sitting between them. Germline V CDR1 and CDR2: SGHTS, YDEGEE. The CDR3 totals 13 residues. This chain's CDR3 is CAIATETNEKLFF. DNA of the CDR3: TGTGCCATCGCGACAGAAACTAATGAAAAACTGTTTTTT.

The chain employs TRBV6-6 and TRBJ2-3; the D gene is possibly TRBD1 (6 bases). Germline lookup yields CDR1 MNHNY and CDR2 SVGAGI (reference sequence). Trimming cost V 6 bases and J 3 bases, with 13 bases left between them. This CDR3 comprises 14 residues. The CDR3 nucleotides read TGTGCCAGCAGCATAGAGAGGGGGACAGATACGCAGTATTTT. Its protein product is CASSIERGTDTQYF.

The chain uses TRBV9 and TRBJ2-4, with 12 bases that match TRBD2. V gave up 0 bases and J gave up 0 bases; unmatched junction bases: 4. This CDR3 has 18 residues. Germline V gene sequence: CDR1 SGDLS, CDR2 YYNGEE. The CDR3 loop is CASSVASGGAGAKNIQYF. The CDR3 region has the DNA TGTGCCAGCAGCGTAGCTAGCGGGGGGGCGGGAGCCAAAAACATTCAGTACTTC.